Listed here are 5 T cell receptor beta chains from one sample, sequenced in a study of T cell changes during pregnancy in multiple sclerosis. The method was immunoSEQ multiplex PCR; TCRdb's version includes in-frame clones alone and lacks a portion of them. Of 68,000 or so clones listed, less than 95% were seen once; the top ten hold 0.65% to 1%. The sample was peripheral blood, taken in the second trimester of pregnancy. All receptors come from a female donor with multiple sclerosis, enrolled in a pregnancy study.

The chain couples TRBV19 to TRBJ1-2; possible D gene TRBD1, 6 bases. The CDR3 covers 13 residues. Per the germline V gene, CDR1 is LNHDA and CDR2 is SQIVND (reference sequence). The germline V and J ends were trimmed by 10 bases and 2 bases, with 14 bases remaining between them. CDR3 nucleotide sequence: TGTGCCACAAACAGGGCCCGGAACTATGGCTACACCTTC. Protein: CATNRARNYGYTF.

The rearrangement links TRBV7-2 to TRBJ1-1; the D is unclear. This CDR3 contains 15 residues. The germline gives CDR1 SGHTA, CDR2 FQGNSA. Deletions cut 2 bases from V and 1 base from J, with 11 bases between. The CDR3 DNA sequence: TGTGCCAGCAGCTTATATGAGGTTTCGAACACTGAAGCTTTCTTT. Translated: CASSLYEVSNTEAFF.

The chain uses TRBV9 and TRBJ2-2, with 10 positions matching TRBD2. The V gene's germline CDR1 is SGDLS and CDR2 YYNGEE. With 3 bases clipped from V and 1 base from J, the junction kept 12 bases outside the gene matches. The CDR3 runs 19 residues. CDR3 sequence (DNA): TGTGCCAGCAGCGGGCTTGGAATAGCGGGGGGATTGAACACCGGGGAGCTGTTTTTT. Protein product: CASSGLGIAGGLNTGELFF.

With regard to this clone: A much larger clone differs from this one at a single base, so this may be a read error. The sample contains more than one DNA sequence encoding this CDR3. This chain links TRBV6-4 with TRBJ2-2; the D is unclear. CDR3 length: 13 residues. V lost 0 bases to trimming and J lost 4 bases, with 3 bases between them. Germline V gene lookup returns CDR1 MRHNA and CDR2 SNTAGT. CDR3: CASSDSSTGELFF. In DNA form, the CDR3 reads TGTGCCAGCAGTGACTCTAGCACCGGGGAGCTGTTTTTT.

The CDR3 here is CASSFRDTLNEQFF. Here the CDR3 DNA reads TGTGCCAGCAGCTTCCGGGACACCCTCAATGAGCAGTTCTTC. The chain combines TRBV7-9 with TRBJ2-1, with D perhaps matching TRBD1 (6 bases). The V and J ends lost 3 bases and 6 bases respectively, with 12 bases between them. CDR3 length: 14 residues. Germline V gene data show CDR1 as SEHNR and CDR2 as FQNEAQ (reference sequence).